These 23 T cell receptor beta chains came from one sample sequenced in a study of blood T cell repertoires in COVID-19. Data came from immunoSEQ multiplex PCR; TCRdb stores just in-frame clones and leaves some out. This table has about 83,000 clones, around nine tenths appearing once. Sequenced material: peripheral blood. Every receptor here comes from a man at least 80 years old with active or convalescent COVID-19.

This rearrangement joins TRBV9 to TRBJ1-6; D call uncertain. Germline V gene sequence: CDR1 SGDLS, CDR2 YYNGEE. The CDR3 contains 14 residues. The V end was cut by 4 bases, the J end by 11 bases, with 16 bases between. In DNA, the CDR3 is TGTGCCAGCAGCTCTACCCTTAGCTCGACACCCCTCCACTTT. This encodes CASSSTLSSTPLHF.

CDR3 amino acids: CASSYGQGGGYTF. The CDR3 bases are TGTGCCAGCAGTTACGGACAGGGAGGTGGCTACACCTTC. The chain couples TRBV27 to TRBJ1-2; 8 bases line up with TRBD1. The CDR3 sequence is 13 residues long. CDR1 MNHEY and CDR2 SMNVEV come from the germline V gene (reference sequence). The V segment lost 4 bases and the J segment 7 bases; nucleotides outside the gene matches: 5.

The chain recombines TRBV27 with TRBJ1-4; TRBD1 matches 10 bases. Trimming at V came to 5 bases and at J to 0 bases, leaving 6 bases not matched to a gene. Germline V gives CDR1 MNHEY, CDR2 SMNVEV (reference sequence). This CDR3 region has 17 residues. CDR3 amino acids: CASSRRQGAATNEKLFF. Written as DNA, the CDR3 is TGTGCCAGCAGTCGACGACAGGGGGCTGCAACTAATGAAAAACTGTTTTTT.

The rearrangement joins TRBV5-1 to TRBJ1-3, with 8 positions matching TRBD1. Germline V gives CDR1 SGHRS, CDR2 YFSETQ. The trim removed 3 bases at V and 2 bases at J, leaving 1 base unmatched. The CDR3 is 14 amino acids. The CDR3 DNA reads as TGCGCCAGCAGCTCGGACAGGGCTGGAAACACCATATATTTT. Protein sequence: CASSSDRAGNTIYF.

The chain combines TRBV5-6 with TRBJ2-3, with 7 bases aligning to TRBD1. The CDR3 consists of 15 residues. The ends lost 0 bases at V and 4 bases at J; junction bases unmatched: 5. Germline V lookup: CDR1 SGHDT, CDR2 YYEEEE. CDR3 nucleotides: TGTGCCAGCAGCTTGGTAGGGGGCGGGCCAGATACGCAGTATTTT. Translated: CASSLVGGGPDTQYF.

This clone came up a few times. The V call is TRBV9, the J call TRBJ1-5; 7 positions match TRBD1. The CDR3 runs 15 residues. Unmatched junction bases numbered 9, after V lost 3 bases and J lost 6 bases. Germline V gene data show CDR1 as SGDLS and CDR2 as YYNGEE. CDR3 amino acids: CASSAGQVGFQPQHF. The CDR3, as DNA: TGTGCCAGCAGCGCAGGACAGGTTGGGTTTCAGCCCCAGCATTTT.

CDR3 protein: CASALQGAGNQPQHF. CDR3 coding DNA: TGTGCCAGTGCACTCCAGGGGGCTGGCAATCAGCCCCAGCATTTT. V gene TRBV3-1 (or the pseudogene TRBV3-2) combines with J gene TRBJ1-5; 8 bases fit TRBD1. The junction had 9 bases not matched to a gene; V was cut back by 9 bases and J by 2 bases. The CDR3 has 15 amino acids. Germline assignment: CDR1 LGHDT and CDR2 YNNKEL (reference sequence).

CDR3 residues: CASSLPGTSGGGYTF. The CDR3 nucleotides are TGTGCCAGCAGTTTACCCGGGACATCTGGAGGAGGCTACACCTTC. This chain joins TRBV28 and TRBJ1-2; tentatively, D is TRBD1 (6 bases). V lost 2 bases, J lost 8 bases, and 18 bases lay in between. The CDR3 totals 15 residues. CDR1 and CDR2 from the germline V gene are MDHEN and SYDVKM.

The chain links TRBV2 to TRBJ2-7; D is perhaps TRBD2 (7 bases). The V end lost 7 bases, the J end lost 4 bases, and 20 bases lay between the germline ends. This CDR3 contains 15 residues. Germline V CDR1 and CDR2: SNHLY, FYNNEI. In DNA form, the CDR3 reads TGTGCCAGCATTCGGGGGGCCACTTTACCATACGAGCAGTACGTC. Protein: CASIRGATLPYEQYV.

V gene TRBV3-1 (or the pseudogene TRBV3-2) combines with J gene TRBJ2-3; TRBD2 matches 12 bases. This CDR3 contains 16 residues. CDR1 and CDR2 (germline): LGHDT, YNNKEL (reference sequence). V lost 3 bases to trimming and J lost 0 bases; unmatched junction nucleotides: 1. CDR3 residues: CASSHLAGGSTDTQYF. The CDR3 DNA reads as TGTGCCAGCAGCCACCTAGCGGGGGGGAGCACAGATACGCAGTATTTT.

This clone was seen once. This chain uses TRBV19 with TRBJ2-1, with 7 positions matching TRBD2. This CDR3 is 19 amino acids long. V lost 0 bases to trimming and J lost 0 bases; unmatched junction nucleotides: 11. Germline V lookup: CDR1 LNHDA, CDR2 SQIVND (reference sequence). The CDR3 DNA reads as TGTGCCAGTAGTATAGATCCCTTAACGGGGGGAAGCTCCTACAATGAGCAGTTCTTC. Its translation: CASSIDPLTGGSSYNEQFF.

This chain joins TRBV20-1 and TRBJ2-3; TRBD2 matches 9 bases. V was pared by 5 bases and J by 2 bases, with 5 bases of the junction left unmatched. The germline V gene encodes CDR1 DFQATT and CDR2 SNEGSKA (reference sequence). The CDR3 runs to 14 residues. The CDR3 DNA reads TGCAGTGCTGGTGTAGCGGGGGACACAGATACGCAGTATTTT. Its protein is CSAGVAGDTDTQYF.

This rearrangement joins TRBV10-2 to TRBJ1-5, with 7 bases fitting TRBD1. The CDR3 is 15 amino acids. Trimming cost V 5 bases and J 5 bases; bases outside gene matches: 9. Per germline, CDR1 WSHSY and CDR2 SAAADI. CDR3 sequence (DNA): TGCGCCAGCAGTTGGGTCAGGGGGGCCGATCAGCCCCAGCATTTT. Its translation is CASSWVRGADQPQHF.

The chain uses TRBV5-1 and TRBJ1-1, with D perhaps TRBD1 (5 bases). Germline CDR1 reads SGHRS; CDR2 reads YFSETQ. V lost 2 bases, J lost 4 bases, and 15 bases lay in between. This CDR3 comprises 15 residues. The CDR3 DNA reads as TGCGCCAGCAGCTTACAAGCGGGGCCGGGCACTGAAGCTTTCTTT. Protein: CASSLQAGPGTEAFF.

In DNA form, the CDR3 reads TGTGCCAGCAGCCAGGACGGACAGGGGAGAAACACCATATATTTT. Protein product: CASSQDGQGRNTIYF. V is TRBV4-2 and J is TRBJ1-3; 9 bases agree with TRBD1. This CDR3 contains 15 residues. In germline, CDR1 is LGHNA, CDR2 YNFKEQ. J gave up 5 bases and V 3 bases, and 5 bases lay outside the gene matches.

The gene calls are TRBV11-2 and TRBJ1-1; perhaps TRBD1 as D (5 bases). The CDR3 sequence is 13 residues long. Deletions cut 7 bases from V and 4 bases from J, with 13 bases between. Germline V lookup: CDR1 SGHAT, CDR2 FQNNGV. The CDR3 coding sequence is TGTGCCAGCACAACACACGGGGGCACTGAAGCTTTCTTT. Protein product: CASTTHGGTEAFF.

This rearrangement joins TRBV5-4 to TRBJ1-4, with D hard to call. Between the trimmed V and J ends, which lost 5 bases and 6 bases, there was a span of 11 bases. The CDR3 runs to 13 residues. The germline V gene encodes CDR1 SGHNT and CDR2 YYREEE (reference sequence). CDR3 in amino acids: CASRDIGDEKLFF. The CDR3 bases are TGTGCCAGCAGAGACATAGGTGATGAAAAACTGTTTTTT.

This chain joins TRBV21-1 and TRBJ2-7; the DNA was not compared with TRBD1, the D call given in the table. TRBV21-1 is a pseudogene locus. This CDR3 is built from 16 residues. CDR3 sequence (DNA): TGTGCCAGCACCCCTGAGCTGGGACAGAATACCTACGAGCAGTACGTC. It yields the protein CASTPELGQNTYEQYV.

Here the CDR3 DNA reads TGTGCCAGCAGCTCGACAGGGGGCGGCTATGGCTACACCTTC. Amino acid sequence: CASSSTGGGYGYTF. The chain joins TRBV7-9 to TRBJ1-2; 10 bases fit TRBD1. The CDR3 length is 14 residues. The ends lost 4 bases at V and 4 bases at J; junction bases unmatched: 3. Looked up from germline, CDR1 is SEHNR and CDR2 is FQNEAQ (reference sequence).

The V gene is TRBV2, the J gene TRBJ1-6; the D is unclear. Germline V lookup: CDR1 SNHLY, CDR2 FYNNEI. This CDR3 has 15 residues. Trimming stripped 5 bases from V and 0 bases from J, with 8 bases between. CDR3 DNA: TGTGCCAGCAGTCCACAGAGCTCCTATAATTCACCCCTCCACTTT. Amino acids: CASSPQSSYNSPLHF.

This clone appeared a few times. The chain has TRBV7-2 and TRBJ1-2; 8 bases are shared with TRBD1. V shed 5 bases, J shed 8 bases, and the junction held 7 bases outside the gene matches. Germline V gene lookup returns CDR1 SGHTA and CDR2 FQGNSA. The CDR3 has 13 amino acids. Here the CDR3 reads CASSTGQVGGYTF. For the CDR3, the DNA is TGTGCCAGCAGCACGGGACAGGTGGGGGGCTACACCTTC. Combining the CDR3 with reference TRBV7-2 and TRBJ1-2 gives the whole variable domain GAGVSQSPSNKVTEKGKDVELRCDPISGHTALYWYRQSLGQGLEFLIYFQGNSAPDKSGLPSDRFSAERTGGSVSTLTIQRTQQEDSAVYLCASSTGQVGGYTFGSGTRLTVV.

This clone was counted a single time. V gene TRBV5-6 combines with J gene TRBJ1-1; perhaps TRBD1 as D (6 bases). Trimming left V 4 bases short and J 0 bases short, with 13 bases between. The length of the CDR3 is 15 residues. Germline V gives CDR1 SGHDT, CDR2 YYEEEE. This CDR3 is CASSMGQPMNTEAFF. The CDR3 DNA reads as TGTGCCAGCAGCATGGGACAACCTATGAACACTGAAGCTTTCTTT.

This clone occurred once. This chain connects TRBV11-2 to TRBJ2-3; tentatively, D is TRBD2 (5 bases). The CDR3 sequence is 14 residues long. With 5 bases removed from V and 2 bases from J, the gap between germline ends came to 11 bases. Germline CDR1 is SGHAT and CDR2 is FQNNGV. The CDR3, as DNA: TGTGCCAGCAGCCGAGGGCCGAACACAGATACGCAGTATTTT. It codes for CASSRGPNTDTQYF.